This T cell receptor beta chain is drawn from a study of T cell clonotyping in hematopoietic cell transplantation (dated by TCRdb to about 2021). Turning to the overall study: Pretransplant recipient samples were obtained after cytoreduction. A total of approximately 130 blood samples were gathered in the study from roughly 40 consecutive transplant recipients along with their related donors. Patient recruitment ran from late 2015 to early 2017, and follow-up continued until late 2020 or death. Overall study results and their limits: A decrease in recipient TCR diversity was observed after transplant, and a progressive increase in pathologically expanded clonotypes was seen from day 30 to day 180. The sample size was limited, and CD4 and CD8 repertoire contributions could not be separated because cells were not sorted. Recipient repertoires showed only a small fraction of overlap with donor repertoires, and over 97% appeared de novo at the given depth. Broader TCR repertoire diversity after transplant was predicted by Inverse Simpson Index values from donors and from recipients before transplant.

This sample's time point label indicates: recipient sample about 28 days before transplant, after cytoreduction. Recipient blood was collected about 28 days before transplant and at days 30, 100 and 180 after transplant. Nuclei Lysis Solution was used to extract genomic DNA from fresh or cryopreserved unfractionated peripheral blood mononuclear cells. About this clone itself: This receptor's antigen is unknown. No per-base quality is available; no much larger clone lies one base away.

The immunoSEQ assay, a bias-controlled multiplex PCR using V- and J-specific primers, was used to amplify TCR beta CDR3 regions from genomic DNA. A proprietary barcode and Illumina adapter sequences were added to the CDR3 amplicons in a second PCR step. An Illumina MiSeq instrument was used to sequence the CDR3 libraries. The source study handled its data this way. Export and quality control were performed with immunoSEQ Analyzer 3.0, and downstream analyses were performed with R Bioconductor and Immunarch. Only productive rearrangements in the normalized downsampled data set went into calculating the repertoire metrics. In the normalized cohort, a clonotype counted as pathologically expanded if the clonotype was larger than 5 templates. The Inverse Simpson Index was used to measure repertoire diversity. To capture all clonotypes, CMV-specificity analyses were performed on the non-normalized data set. The immuneACCESS repertoire file appears here via TCRdb, limited to in-frame rearrangements. These files lack a portion of the clones; in checked studies, under half of the deficit traces to unresolved V genes, and the cause of the others is not known. V and J calls and clone size are copied from that table; D and trimming were computed from the DNA. This sample comprises around 45,000 clones, roughly 80% of them detected only once. The ten largest clones represent approximately 5.3% of the sample.

Trimming takes 1 base from V and 2 bases from J, and the germline ends sit 9 bases apart. CDR1 and CDR2, looked up from the germline V gene (reference sequence), are LNHDA and SQIVND. The CDR3 runs 14 residues from the cysteine to the phenylalanine. CDR3 DNA only is kept here, 42 bases in frame from base 1. Recombination connected TRBV19 to TRBJ2-7; matching of 5 bases hints at TRBD1 as the D gene. The clonotype originates from a man in his 60s with myelodysplastic syndrome. Some clones in this sample may be carry-over from other donors' samples. The sample was peripheral blood mononuclear cells, taken before stem cell transplant. The CDR3 reads as follows: CASSIGLRAYEQYF. The DNA sequence is given as TGTGCCAGTAGTATAGGTCTCAGGGCCTACGAGCAGTACTTC.